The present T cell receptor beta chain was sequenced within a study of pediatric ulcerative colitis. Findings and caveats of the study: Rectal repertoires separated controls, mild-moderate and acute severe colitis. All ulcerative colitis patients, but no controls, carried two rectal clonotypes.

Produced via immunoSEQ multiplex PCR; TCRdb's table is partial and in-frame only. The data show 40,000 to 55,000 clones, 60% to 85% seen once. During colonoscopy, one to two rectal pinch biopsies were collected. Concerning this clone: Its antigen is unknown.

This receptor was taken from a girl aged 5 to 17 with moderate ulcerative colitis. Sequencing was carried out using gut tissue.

This CDR3 is CASNTGQVGLYGYTF. CDR3 DNA: TGTGCCAGCAATACGGGACAGGTCGGTCTCTATGGCTACACCTTC. This chain uses TRBV10-3 with TRBJ1-2, with TRBD1 identical over 8 bases. Germline CDR1 is ENHRY and CDR2 is SYGVKD. This CDR3 region has 15 residues. The V and J ends lost 10 bases and 4 bases, in that order; junction bases with no gene match: 14.